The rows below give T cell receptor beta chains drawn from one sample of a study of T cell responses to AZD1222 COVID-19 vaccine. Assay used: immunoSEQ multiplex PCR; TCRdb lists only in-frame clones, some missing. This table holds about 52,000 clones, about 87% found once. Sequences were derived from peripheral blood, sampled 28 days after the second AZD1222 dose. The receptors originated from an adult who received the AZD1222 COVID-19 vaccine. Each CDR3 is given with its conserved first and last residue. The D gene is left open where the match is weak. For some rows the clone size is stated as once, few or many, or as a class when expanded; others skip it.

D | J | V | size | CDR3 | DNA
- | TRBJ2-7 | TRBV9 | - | CASSPSGLRSYEQYF | TGTGCCAGCAGCCCAAGCGGGCTACGCTCCTACGAGCAGTACTTC
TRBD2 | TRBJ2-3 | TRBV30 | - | CAWSRRTSGTGLRTDTQYF | TGTGCCTGGAGTAGGCGGACTAGCGGGACTGGGCTGCGCACAGATACGCAGTATTTT
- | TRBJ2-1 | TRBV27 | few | CASSFPGTGEQFF | TGTGCCAGCAGTTTTCCCGGGACGGGTGAGCAGTTCTTC
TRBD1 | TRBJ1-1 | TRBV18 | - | CASSPDRDAEAFF | TGTGCCAGCTCACCGGACAGGGATGCTGAAGCTTTCTTT
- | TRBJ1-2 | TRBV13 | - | CASRSQGTGGYTF | TGTGCCAGCAGGTCACAGGGTACTGGTGGCTACACCTTC
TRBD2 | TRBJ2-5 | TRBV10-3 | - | CAISQGSGSAETQYF | TGTGCCATCTCCCAGGGTAGCGGGAGTGCAGAGACCCAGTACTTC
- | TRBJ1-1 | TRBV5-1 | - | CASRGGDLNTEAFF | TGCGCCAGCAGGGGTGGGGATTTGAACACTGAAGCTTTCTTT
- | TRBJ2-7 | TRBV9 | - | CASSSHSGGSYEQYF | TGTGCCAGCAGCTCCCACTCCGGGGGCTCCTACGAGCAGTACTTC
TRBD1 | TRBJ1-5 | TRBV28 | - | CATADRGGQPQHF | TGTGCCACCGCGGACAGGGGGGGTCAGCCCCAGCATTTT
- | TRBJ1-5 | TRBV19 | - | CAPVQPQHF | TGTGCCCCCGTCCAGCCCCAGCATTTT
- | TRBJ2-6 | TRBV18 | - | CASSPWQASGANVLTF | TGTGCCAGCTCACCATGGCAAGCCTCTGGGGCCAACGTCCTGACTTTC
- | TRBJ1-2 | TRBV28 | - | CASIRVGDGYTF | TGTGCCAGCATCCGGGTAGGGGATGGCTACACCTTC
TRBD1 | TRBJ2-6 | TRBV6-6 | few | CASSRSTGASSGANVLTF | TGTGCCAGCAGTCGATCGACAGGGGCGAGCTCTGGGGCCAACGTCCTGACTTTC